The rows below give T cell receptor beta chains drawn from one sample of a study of cytomegalovirus exposure and HLA in healthy donors. Repertoires were generated with immunoSEQ multiplex PCR, while TCRdb's copy carries only in-frame clones and drops some. The sample lists some 35,000 clones, around 50% occurring once. The sample was PBMCs. All receptors come from a woman in her thirties or forties in good health and CMV-seropositive. Both conserved end residues are part of each CDR3. The order of the fields is clone size, D gene, V gene, J gene, CDR3 DNA, CDR3 protein. The D gene is left open where the match is weak. A clone size is listed for some rows: how often the clone was seen (once, few, many), or a class if it is expanded.

>few|-|TRBV5-1|TRBJ2-7
TGCGCCAGCAGCTTGTTCGGCTACGAGCAGTACTTC
CASSLFGYEQYF
>-|-|TRBV30|TRBJ1-1
TGTGCCTGGAGTGTACTGGCAGGGGCCACTGAAGCTTTCTTT
CAWSVLAGATEAFF
>-|-|TRBV27|TRBJ2-7
TGTGCCAGCAGTCGAATGGGCGGAGGCTACGAGCAGTACTTC
CASSRMGGGYEQYF
>-|TRBD1|TRBV11-2|TRBJ1-6
TGTGCCAGCAGTCAGGGGGCCATGACTTCACCCCTCCACTTT
CASSQGAMTSPLHF
>few|TRBD1|TRBV7-9|TRBJ2-7
TGTGCCAGCAGCGGACAGGGCGTCTACGAGCAGTACTTC
CASSGQGVYEQYF
>-|TRBD1|TRBV15|TRBJ2-6
TGTGCCACCAGCAGAGAGAACAGGGGGCCTGGGGCCAACGTCCTGACTTTC
CATSRENRGPGANVLTF
>-|-|TRBV7-2|TRBJ1-6
TGTGCCAGCAGCTTAGAGGGGAGGGGGGCCTCCTATAATTCACCCCTCCACTTT
CASSLEGRGASYNSPLHF
>-|TRBD1|TRBV6-6|TRBJ2-5
TGTGCCAGCAGCCTGACAGGGTCAGAGACCCAGTACTTC
CASSLTGSETQYF
>-|TRBD1|TRBV4-1|TRBJ1-1
TGCGCCAGCAGCCAAACCGGGACAGTGGCCACTGAAGCTTTCTTT
CASSQTGTVATEAFF
>-|TRBD2|TRBV7-3|TRBJ2-3
TGTGCCAGCAGCCCCGGACTAGCATCCACGAAGGGGCAGTATTTT
CASSPGLASTKGQYF
>once|-|TRBV10-3|TRBJ1-2
TGTGCCATCAACGGGCGGGGAGAGAACTATGGCTACACCTTC
CAINGRGENYGYTF
>few|-|TRBV7-9|TRBJ2-1
TGTGCCAGCAGCTTAGAACTCGATGAGCAGTTCTTC
CASSLELDEQFF
>few|-|TRBV5-1|TRBJ2-6
TGCGCCAGCAGCTTGTCGAACAGGGCTTCTGGGGCCAACGTCCTGACTTTC
CASSLSNRASGANVLTF
>few|TRBD1|TRBV19|TRBJ1-6
TGTGCCAGTAGTAACCAGGGGGCGAATTCACCCCTCCACTTT
CASSNQGANSPLHF
>-|-|TRBV6-5|TRBJ2-1
TGTGCCAGCAGCTTCGGGACTTGGGGGGAGCAGTTCTTC
CASSFGTWGEQFF
>-|TRBD1|TRBV5-4|TRBJ2-6
TGTGCCAGCACCTCGGACAGGGGGAACCTCTGGGCCAACGTCCTGACTTTC
CASTSDRGNLWANVLTF
>-|TRBD1|TRBV5-1|TRBJ2-6
TGCGCCAGCAGCCTGCTGCTACAGGGGTCCGGGGCCAACGTCCTGACTTTC
CASSLLLQGSGANVLTF
>-|TRBD2|TRBV7-9|TRBJ2-3
TGTGCCAGCAGCTTAGGGACTAGCGGTGCAGATACGCAGTATTTT
CASSLGTSGADTQYF
>-|TRBD1|TRBV19|TRBJ2-7
TGTGCCAGTAGTATCTTCGGGACAGGGGGTAACGAGCAGTACTTC
CASSIFGTGGNEQYF
>-|TRBD1|TRBV5-4|TRBJ1-5
TGTGCCAGCAGCTTCCAAACAGGGGGTTATAGCAATCAGCCCCAGCATTTT
CASSFQTGGYSNQPQHF
>-|TRBD1|TRBV5-6|TRBJ2-3
TGTGCCAGCAGCCGCTTAGGACAGGGGGCTTCGGATACGCAGTATTTT
CASSRLGQGASDTQYF
>-|TRBD2|TRBV5-6|TRBJ2-5
TGTGCCAGCAGCTCCAGACTAGCCATAGAGACCCAGTACTTC
CASSSRLAIETQYF
>-|-|TRBV6-6|TRBJ1-6
TGTGCCAGCAGCCGACAGAACTCCTATAATTCACCCCTCCACTTT
CASSRQNSYNSPLHF
>-|TRBD2|TRBV7-9|TRBJ2-7
TGTGCCAGCAGCTTAGGTTCCAGACTAGCGAGGGAGCAGTACTTC
CASSLGSRLAREQYF
>medium-sized|-|TRBV4-2|TRBJ2-1
TGTGCCAGCAGCCAAGAGGCGGGGGCCAGCTCCTACAATGAGCAGTTCTTC
CASSQEAGASSYNEQFF
>-|TRBD1|TRBV30|TRBJ1-3
TGTGCCTGGAGGGCTCCCAGGGGGCTGGTTGGAAACACCATATATTTT
CAWRAPRGLVGNTIYF
>few|-|TRBV4-1|TRBJ1-2
TGCGCCAGCAGCCAGCCGGCGGGGGGAATTTATGGCTACACCTTC
CASSQPAGGIYGYTF
>-|-|TRBV7-9|TRBJ2-7
TGTGCCGGCAGCTTAGCCCTGGGGGCGCGAGGGGAGCAGTACTTC
CAGSLALGARGEQYF
>-|TRBD2|TRBV7-3|TRBJ2-1
TGTGCCAGCAGCTTCTCAGCGGGGGGCCTGAATGAGCAGTTCTTC
CASSFSAGGLNEQFF
>-|TRBD2|TRBV7-9|TRBJ2-3
TGTGCCAGCAGCTTACGGTGGGGGGGGACCACAGATACGCAGTATTTT
CASSLRWGGTTDTQYF
>once|-|TRBV6-1|TRBJ2-7
TGTGCCAGCAGTCGGGATCTCTACGAGCAGTACTTC
CASSRDLYEQYF
>-|TRBD2|TRBV14|TRBJ2-1
TGTGCCAGCAGCCCCCGAACTAGCGGCTTTGTGAATGAGCAGTTCTTC
CASSPRTSGFVNEQFF
>-|TRBD1|TRBV4-2|TRBJ1-6
TGTGCCAGCAGCCAAGGATCCGACAGGGATGCATCACCCCTCCACTTT
CASSQGSDRDASPLHF
>few|TRBD1|TRBV6-4|TRBJ1-1
TGTGCCAGCAGTGACTCCTTTGAAGGACAGGGGCTCTTT
CASSDSFEGQGLF
>-|-|TRBV9|TRBJ1-2
TGTGCCAGCAGCAAAAGGGACACTTCCTATGGCTACACCTTC
CASSKRDTSYGYTF
>-|TRBD1|TRBV19|TRBJ2-5
TGTGCCAGTAGTATGGGACAGGAGCACGAGACCCAGTACTTC
CASSMGQEHETQYF
>-|TRBD1|TRBV7-2|TRBJ2-7
TGTGCCAGCAGCCCAGTCCGGACAGGGGGCTACGAGCAGTACTTC
CASSPVRTGGYEQYF
>-|-|TRBV19|TRBJ1-5
TGTGCCAGTAGTTCCGACAGGTTCAATCAGCCCCAGCATTTT
CASSSDRFNQPQHF
>-|-|TRBV9|TRBJ1-1
TGTGCCAGCAGCTTTGGGGCAATGAACACTGAAGCTTTCTTT
CASSFGAMNTEAFF
>few|-|TRBV11-1|TRBJ1-6
TGTGCCAGCAGCTTAACCTATTCCGAATCACCCCTCCACTTT
CASSLTYSESPLHF
>-|-|TRBV6-1|TRBJ2-7
TGTGCCAGCAGTCCGACTCCAACAGGATCCTACGAGCAGTACTTC
CASSPTPTGSYEQYF
>-|TRBD1|TRBV5-4|TRBJ2-7
TGTGCCAGCAGACCGGACAGGGCGAGCTCCTACGAGCAGTACTTC
CASRPDRASSYEQYF
>-|TRBD1|TRBV2|TRBJ2-7
TGTGCCAGCAGTATTCGACAGGGGGCCTCCTACGAGCAGTACTTC
CASSIRQGASYEQYF
>-|-|TRBV7-9|TRBJ2-5
TGTGCCAGCAGCCCCTCGCAGGGGCTAGCCGAGAAAGAGACCCAGTACTTC
CASSPSQGLAEKETQYF
>-|TRBD1|TRBV13|TRBJ2-1
TGTGCCAGCAGCCAAGGACAGGGCTACAATGAGCAGTTCTTC
CASSQGQGYNEQFF
>-|-|TRBV10-1|TRBJ2-2
TGCGCCAGCAGTCAGGGGCGTTTAAACACCGGGGAGCTGTTTTTT
CASSQGRLNTGELFF
>-|TRBD2|TRBV9|TRBJ2-3
TGTGCCAGCAGCGTAGCTACAGGGGTCGCGGGGGGGCATCGCGGCACAGATACGCAGTATTTT
CASSVATGVAGGHRGTDTQYF
>-|TRBD1|TRBV10-3|TRBJ1-6
TGTGCCATCAGAGGACAGGGGGGGAGTAGACCCCTCCACTTT
CAIRGQGGSRPLHF
>-|TRBD2|TRBV4-2|TRBJ2-7
TGTGCCAGCAGCCAAGAGACTAGCGGTGGTTACGAGCAGTACTTC
CASSQETSGGYEQYF
>-|TRBD1|TRBV10-2|TRBJ2-1
TGCGCCAGCAATAACAGGGGGCTTACCTACAATGAGCAGTTCTTC
CASNNRGLTYNEQFF
>few|TRBD1|TRBV19|TRBJ2-3
TGTGCCAGTAGACAGGGGGCGCGAGGTCGAACAGATACGCAGTATTTT
CASRQGARGRTDTQYF
>-|-|TRBV5-1|TRBJ1-5
TGCGCCAGCAGCCCAGAGGAGGGGCAACCCCAGCATTTT
CASSPEEGQPQHF
>-|TRBD1|TRBV5-1|TRBJ1-2
TGCGCCAGCACCGAGAGACAGGGCTATGGCTACACCTTC
CASTERQGYGYTF
>-|-|TRBV5-4|TRBJ1-1
TGTGCCAGCAGCTTGGTGGAGGACGTTAACACTGAAGCTTTCTTT
CASSLVEDVNTEAFF
>-|TRBD2|TRBV30|TRBJ2-1
TGTGCCTGGAGTGTACGTAGCGGGAGGGAGCAGTTCTTC
CAWSVRSGREQFF
>-|-|TRBV7-2|TRBJ2-1
TGTGCCAGCAGCAACCCCCTAGACAGGATAGAGGTCTACAATGAGCAGTTCTTC
CASSNPLDRIEVYNEQFF
>-|TRBD1|TRBV4-1|TRBJ1-5
TGCGCCAGCAGCCAACCGGGACAGGGGGCAAGTCAGCCCCAGCATTTT
CASSQPGQGASQPQHF
>-|-|TRBV14|TRBJ2-5
TGTGCCAGCAGCCAAGTCTCTTTTCGGGGTCGGGGAGAGACCCAGTACTTC
CASSQVSFRGRGETQYF
>-|TRBD2|TRBV5-1|TRBJ2-7
TGCGCCAGCAGCTCCGGGACTAGCCGCTACGAGCAGTACTTC
CASSSGTSRYEQYF
>-|-|TRBV7-9|TRBJ1-1
TGTGCCAGCAGCTTCGCCAGGGGCTTGACTGAAGCTTTCTTT
CASSFARGLTEAFF